The clone carrying this T cell receptor (beta chain) appeared many times. As yet, its antigen is unknown. The data are from a study of T cells after yellow fever vaccination. Study-level results: Weaker in magnitude, the secondary response showed a faster peak on day 5 versus 15. The appearance of a small share of clonotypes in both CD4 and CD8 compartments was observed. Abundant clonotypes from the bulk population could get into FACS-sorted repertoires as contaminants.

The ends were cut back, 3 bases at V and 6 bases at J, with 12 bases in the middle. The CDR3 is 14 residues long. TCRdb ran MiXCR on the 5' RACE reads and lists one entry per CDR3 protein. This table has approximately 250,000 distinct CDR3 sequences, more than 6.5% appearing once. The origin of this receptor is a man younger than 45 who received the YFV17D yellow fever vaccine. The sequenced sample was CD4+ T cells sorted from PBMCs, obtained on the day of the yellow fever booster vaccination. The chain couples TRBV12-3 or TRBV12-4 to TRBJ2-1; D uncertain. The CDR3 DNA reads TGTGCCAGCAGTTTTACGGGTACAACCAATGAGCAGTTCTTC. It translates to CASSFTGTTNEQFF.